A single TCR beta chain is shown here with its context. Its specificity is not known. This sample was included in a study of vaccination and CD4 T cells after COVID-19. The Oncomine TCR Beta short-read assay was applied to DNA of cultured CD4+ T cells. TCRdb used MiXCR to reprocess the PCR reads, holding one entry per CDR3 protein. In the table there are thousands of distinct CDR3 sequences, just over 45% of which are singletons. Treatment: roughly 10-day PBMC culture with coronavirus spike peptide pools or control peptides (ViraFEST assay). During the years 2011-2018, before the COVID-19 pandemic, the unexposed donor's CD4+ T cells were collected. The specimen sequenced was CD4+ T cells from blood, cultured in vitro. This sequence was found in a human donor in good health.

The CDR3 spells CASSPGVGRRIYGYTF. CDR3 coding DNA: TGTGCCAGCTCGCCCGGAGTAGGACGGAGGATTTATGGCTACACCTTC. V and J are TRBV18 and TRBJ1-2; no clear D. The CDR3 is 16 residues long. Germline V CDR1 and CDR2: KGHSH, LQKENI. The V end was cut by 6 bases, the J end by 5 bases, with 22 bases between.